These 30 T cell receptor beta chains share one sample of origin, sequenced in a study of radiotherapy plus CTLA-4 blockade in lung cancer. Method: immunoSEQ multiplex PCR; TCRdb's copy keeps in-frame clones and lacks some. The data contain some 62,000 clones, approximately 80% of them singletons. Sequencing was performed on peripheral blood, taken from a patient treated with radiotherapy plus ipilimumab. The receptors shown here come from a human donor with non-small cell lung cancer who had a complete response to radiotherapy plus ipilimumab.

This chain links TRBV6-5 with TRBJ2-5, with 12 bases fitting TRBD2. Germline assignment: CDR1 MNHEY and CDR2 SVGAGI. The trim removed 5 bases at V and 5 bases at J, leaving 6 bases unmatched. There are 15 residues in the CDR3. CDR3 residues: CASSARLAGEETQYF. For the CDR3, the DNA is TGTGCCAGCAGTGCAAGACTAGCGGGAGAGGAGACCCAGTACTTC.

The rearrangement joins TRBV15 to TRBJ1-1; the D gene is possibly TRBD1 (5 bases). Per the germline V gene, CDR1 is LNHNV and CDR2 is YYDKDF (reference sequence). CDR3 size: 15 residues. Trimming removed 0 bases from V and 12 bases from J, with 20 bases in between. This CDR3 reads CATSRDIGPQKGTFF. The CDR3 DNA follows: TGTGCCACCAGCAGAGATATTGGACCCCAAAAGGGGACTTTCTTT.

This clone occurred once. V and J are TRBV5-5 and TRBJ2-1, with 10 bases fitting TRBD1. Germline V gene data show CDR1 as SGHKS and CDR2 as YYEKEE (reference sequence). Unmatched junction bases numbered 12, after V lost 3 bases and J lost 12 bases. The CDR3 totals 15 residues. The CDR3 coding sequence is TGTGCCAGCAGCTCGCCACCTCTGACAGGGGGCGGGCAGTTCTTC. This translates into CASSSPPLTGGGQFF.

The chain carries TRBV28 and TRBJ1-5, with a weak D call TRBD1 (6 bases). V was trimmed by 5 bases and J by 4 bases, leaving 15 bases between them. The CDR3 contains 15 residues. Germline lookup yields CDR1 MDHEN and CDR2 SYDVKM. The CDR3 DNA sequence: TGTGCCAGCAGTCACTCACAGGGTGTGAATCAGCCCCAGCATTTT. Residues: CASSHSQGVNQPQHF.

The chain couples TRBV19 to TRBJ1-5; D not certain. The ends were cut back, 7 bases at V and 2 bases at J, with 15 bases in the middle. The length of the CDR3 is 15 residues. CDR1 is LNHDA, CDR2 SQIVND, per germline (reference sequence). This CDR3 reads CASKMMNWGNQPQHF. As DNA, the CDR3 is TGTGCCAGTAAGATGATGAACTGGGGCAATCAGCCCCAGCATTTT.

The rearrangement uses TRBV27 and TRBJ1-2; 7 nucleotides agree with TRBD1. V trimming: 5 bases; J trimming: 3 bases; junction bases outside the gene matches: 9. This CDR3 has 15 amino acids. Germline CDR1 is MNHEY and CDR2 is SMNVEV (reference sequence). The CDR3 sequence is CASSPQDRTHYGYTF. In DNA, the CDR3 is TGTGCCAGCAGTCCTCAGGACAGGACCCACTATGGCTACACCTTC.

This chain links TRBV19 with TRBJ1-2; D is possibly TRBD1 (6 bases). Germline V gives CDR1 LNHDA, CDR2 SQIVND (reference sequence). Between the trimmed V and J ends, which lost 5 bases and 5 bases, there was a span of 18 bases. This CDR3 is built from 15 residues. The CDR3 loop reads CASSDTRGTRYGYTF. In DNA, the CDR3 is TGTGCCAGTAGTGATACGCGCGGGACAAGGTATGGCTACACCTTC.

The chain combines TRBV27 with TRBJ2-7; D might be TRBD1 or TRBD2, each matching 5 bases. The V gene's germline CDR1 is MNHEY and CDR2 SMNVEV (reference sequence). The V end was cut by 3 bases, the J end by 2 bases, with 8 bases between. The CDR3 extends over 13 amino acids. CDR3 region: CASSFGAPYEQYF. In nucleotides, the CDR3 is TGTGCCAGCAGTTTCGGGGCCCCCTACGAGCAGTACTTC.

This clone was seen more than once but under ten times. The CDR3 DNA reads TGTGCCAGTACTCCTTGGGGGTATAGCAATCAGCCCCAGCATTTT. This codes for CASTPWGYSNQPQHF. The chain combines TRBV19 with TRBJ1-5; weak D call: TRBD1 (5 bases). The V end lost 7 bases, the J end lost 0 bases, and 13 bases lay between the germline ends. Germline CDR1 and CDR2: LNHDA and SQIVND (reference sequence). The CDR3 sequence is 15 residues long.

The rearrangement joins TRBV21-1 to TRBJ2-7; the table's D gene call, TRBD1, was not cross checked with the DNA. TRBV21-1 is assigned pseudogene status. The CDR3 loop spans 13 amino acids. In DNA, the CDR3 is TGTGCCAGCAGCACGGACAGAGCCTACGAGCAGTACGTC. Protein: CASSTDRAYEQYV.

The V gene is TRBV5-1, the J gene TRBJ1-2, with D perhaps matching TRBD1 (6 bases). The V gene lost 0 bases and the J gene lost 8 bases, with 17 bases spanning the gap. The CDR3 is 15 residues long. Germline CDR1 and CDR2: SGHRS and YFSETQ. CDR3 coding DNA: TGCGCCAGCAGCTTGGTCCAGGGGTTTTCAGTCGGCTACACCTTC. Protein sequence: CASSLVQGFSVGYTF.

The rearrangement links TRBV6-6 to TRBJ2-2; D is unclear. Trimming removed 0 bases at V and 1 base at J, with 6 bases between. CDR1 is MNHNY and CDR2 is SVGAGI in the germline V gene (reference sequence). CDR3 length: 15 amino acids. This CDR3 is CASSYSTKNTGELFF. Written as DNA, the CDR3 is TGTGCCAGCAGTTACTCGACCAAGAACACCGGGGAGCTGTTTTTT.

V and J are TRBV25-1 and TRBJ2-1; D is undetermined. The germline V and J ends were trimmed by 4 bases and 0 bases, with 10 bases remaining between them. Per the germline V gene, CDR1 is MGHDK and CDR2 is SYGVNS. CDR3 size: 15 residues. CDR3 DNA: TGTGCCAGCAGTGGGTACCTGAGCTCCTACAATGAGCAGTTCTTC. Its translation: CASSGYLSSYNEQFF.

The genes are TRBV10-3 and TRBJ1-6; tentatively, D is TRBD1 (5 bases). The germline V gene has CDR1 ENHRY and CDR2 SYGVKD. V lost 2 bases and J lost 9, with 20 bases in between. The CDR3 runs to 17 residues. The CDR3 loop reads CAISEGTASLRSSPLHF. The CDR3 DNA follows: TGTGCCATCAGTGAGGGGACTGCCTCCCTTAGGTCTTCACCCCTCCACTTT.

Only a few counts were recorded for this clone. CDR3 in amino acids: CASSRGNHEQYF. CDR3 in DNA: TGTGCCAGCAGCCGGGGAAATCACGAGCAGTACTTC. V gene TRBV14 combines with J gene TRBJ2-7; D not resolved. Trimming left V 4 bases short and J 5 bases short, with 9 bases between. The germline CDR1 and CDR2 sequences are SGHDN and FVKESK. The CDR3 spans 12 residues.

V gene TRBV20-1 combines with J gene TRBJ2-3; no definite D call. Deletions cut 6 bases from V and 5 bases from J, with 9 bases between. The germline CDR1 and CDR2 sequences are DFQATT and SNEGSKA (reference sequence). CDR3 length: 11 amino acids. CDR3 loop: CSALERDTQYF. In nucleotides, the CDR3 is TGCAGTGCACTGGAGCGAGATACGCAGTATTTT.

CDR3 residues: CASSVGGAAGANVLTF. The CDR3 DNA sequence: TGTGCCAGCAGCGTAGGGGGCGCGGCTGGGGCCAACGTCCTGACTTTC. J is TRBJ2-6 and V is TRBV5-4; 7 bases are a match to TRBD1. Trimming at V came to 4 bases and at J to 2 bases, leaving 6 bases not matched to a gene. The CDR3 runs 16 residues. In germline, CDR1 is SGHNT, CDR2 YYREEE (reference sequence).

This sequence joins TRBV7-2 and TRBJ2-1, with D perhaps matching TRBD1 or TRBD2 (5 bases each). This CDR3 has 14 amino acids. Trimming took 1 base from V and 9 from J, leaving 13 bases between them. Germline V gene lookup returns CDR1 SGHTA and CDR2 FQGNSA. The CDR3: CASSLGTAGSEQFF. The CDR3 coding sequence is TGTGCCAGCAGCTTAGGGACTGCAGGGAGTGAGCAGTTCTTC.

This clone was detected only once. This chain links TRBV6-1 with TRBJ1-4; the D gene is possibly TRBD1 (6 bases). This CDR3 is built from 15 residues. CDR1 is MNHNS, CDR2 SASEGT, per germline. V lost 5 bases, J lost 8 bases, and 18 bases lay in between. In nucleotides, the CDR3 is TGTGCCAGCAGTCCCCGGGGGGCTGGGGAAGAAAAACTGTTTTTT. Protein: CASSPRGAGEEKLFF.

This clone came up a few times. This sequence joins TRBV18 and TRBJ2-5; 7 bases align to TRBD2. V was pared by 2 bases and J by 9 bases, with 12 bases of the junction left unmatched. Germline lookup yields CDR1 KGHSH and CDR2 LQKENI. There are 15 residues in the CDR3. The CDR3 spells CASSPSGMTERPQYF. For the CDR3, the DNA is TGTGCCAGCTCACCAAGCGGGATGACCGAGAGACCCCAGTACTTC.

The chain recombines TRBV19 with TRBJ1-1, with unresolved D. V was clipped by 9 bases and J by 1 base, with 9 bases between them. The germline V gene has CDR1 LNHDA and CDR2 SQIVND (reference sequence). This CDR3 has 12 residues. Here the CDR3 DNA reads TGTGCCAGCGGTGGGCAGAACACTGAAGCTTTCTTT. Translating it yields CASGGQNTEAFF.

The V gene is TRBV5-1, the J gene TRBJ1-4; D unresolved. Trimming took 4 bases from V and 7 from J, leaving 17 bases between them. This CDR3 region has 15 residues. CDR1 and CDR2 from the germline V gene are SGHRS and YFSETQ. As DNA, the CDR3 is TGCGCCAGCAGCCTTGACCGACCGGGTCGTGAAAAACTGTTTTTT. Translated: CASSLDRPGREKLFF.

The J gene is TRBJ1-5, the V gene TRBV19, with D unclear. This CDR3 has 17 amino acids. Germline CDR1 reads LNHDA; CDR2 reads SQIVND (reference sequence). Trimming removed 8 bases at V and 0 bases at J, with 20 bases between. The CDR3 nucleotides are TGTGCCAGTCCCCCGAAGTTATCTCCCTATAGCAATCAGCCCCAGCATTTT. Translated, it gives CASPPKLSPYSNQPQHF.

V usage is TRBV29-1 and J usage is TRBJ1-1; no definite D call. Trimming took off 4 bases at V and 0 bases at J, with 9 bases between the two ends. The CDR3 loop spans 13 amino acids. Germline assignment: CDR1 SQVTM and CDR2 ANQGSEA. CDR3 residues: CSVVSLLNTEAFF. CDR3 DNA: TGCAGCGTTGTTTCGTTGCTGAACACTGAAGCTTTCTTT.

This clone was seen a few times. The J gene is TRBJ1-3, the V gene TRBV19; no clear D gene. The V and J ends lost 3 bases and 4 bases respectively, with 7 bases between them. The germline V gene encodes CDR1 LNHDA and CDR2 SQIVND (reference sequence). The CDR3 extends over 13 amino acids. The CDR3 reads CASSMRNGNTIYF. As DNA, the CDR3 is TGTGCCAGTAGTATGCGGAACGGAAACACCATATATTTT.

V and J are TRBV7-8 and TRBJ2-2; D is ambiguous. This CDR3 is built from 15 residues. The V gene's germline CDR1 is SGHVS and CDR2 FQNEAQ. The germline V and J ends were trimmed by 1 base and 5 bases, with 11 bases remaining between them. CDR3 sequence (DNA): TGTGCCAGCAGCTTAGTGGGAATATGGACCGGGGAGCTGTTTTTT. It yields the protein CASSLVGIWTGELFF.

The gene calls are TRBV5-1 and TRBJ2-2, with D uncertain. V was shortened by 3 bases and J by 0 bases, with 9 bases between the two germline ends. The CDR3 covers 15 residues. CDR1 and CDR2 from the germline V gene are SGHRS and YFSETQ. The CDR3 bases are TGCGCCAGCAGCTACAGCGTAGCGAACACCGGGGAGCTGTTTTTT. This sequence encodes CASSYSVANTGELFF.

This clone was seen only once. V and J are TRBV2 and TRBJ2-5, with D perhaps given as TRBD1 or TRBD2 (5 bases each). Trimming stripped 4 bases from V and 8 bases from J, with 14 bases between. CDR1 is SNHLY and CDR2 is FYNNEI in the germline V gene. This CDR3 comprises 13 residues. The CDR3 bases are TGTGCCAGCAGTGGGGGGAGTAGTTACACCCAGTACTTC. Translating gives CASSGGSSYTQYF.

The CDR3 sequence is CASSLELQGDIQYF. In nucleotides, the CDR3 is TGTGCCAGCAGCCTGGAACTTCAGGGTGACATTCAGTACTTC. This chain joins TRBV5-4 and TRBJ2-4; a possible D gene is TRBD1 (5 bases). V was clipped by 4 bases and J by 8 bases, with 16 bases between them. The V gene's germline CDR1 is SGHNT and CDR2 YYREEE (reference sequence). The CDR3 has 14 amino acids.

The chain combines TRBV18 with TRBJ2-3, with TRBD1 matching over 11 bases. The CDR3 loop spans 15 amino acids. The germline CDR1 and CDR2 sequences are KGHSH and LQKENI. The junction had 5 bases not matched to a gene; V was cut back by 3 bases and J by 6 bases. The chain's CDR3 is CASSPPGTGGDTQYF. The CDR3 nucleotides are TGTGCCAGCTCACCGCCCGGGACAGGGGGGGATACGCAGTATTTT.